The TCR beta chain under discussion was sequenced for a study of beta chain features in type 1 diabetes. As for the study in general: Sorted cell examination encompassed approximately 110 million cells across all samples.

This clone was found a few times. The antigen is not known. Stem cell-like memory, regulatory, central memory and naive CD4+ cells were sorted via CD45RO/CCR7/CD25/CD127/CD95/CD27. V lost 2 bases to trimming and J lost 0 bases; unmatched junction nucleotides: 3. Germline lookup yields CDR1 MNHNS and CDR2 SASEGT. CDR3 length: 16 residues. General observations from the study: Reads derived from cDNA could over-represent cells showing high TCR expression.

The authors reverse transcribed all of the isolated RNA, so sequencing captured expressed TCRB transcripts. Here immunoSEQ multiplex PCR was the method, and the copy in TCRdb shows in-frame clones only, minus some. The sample yields around 400,000 clones, roughly 12% seen once. The chain links TRBV6-1 to TRBJ2-3; 9 bases line up with TRBD2. This receptor was obtained from a man aged 18 to 30 in good health. Sequenced sample: naive CD4+ T cells from blood. The CDR3 here is CASSELRGGSTDTQYF. The CDR3 bases are TGTGCCAGCAGTGAACTGCGGGGGGGCAGCACAGATACGCAGTATTTT.